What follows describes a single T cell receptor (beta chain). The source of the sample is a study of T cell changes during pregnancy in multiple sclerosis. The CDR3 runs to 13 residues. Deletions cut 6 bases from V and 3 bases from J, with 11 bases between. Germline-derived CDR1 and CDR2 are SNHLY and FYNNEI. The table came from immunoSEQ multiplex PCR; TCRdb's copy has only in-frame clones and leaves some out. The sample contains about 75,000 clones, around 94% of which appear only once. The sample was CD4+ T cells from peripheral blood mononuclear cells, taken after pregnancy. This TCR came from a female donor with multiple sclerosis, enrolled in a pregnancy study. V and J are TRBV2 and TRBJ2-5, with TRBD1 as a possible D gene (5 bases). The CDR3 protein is CASSRAPKETQYF. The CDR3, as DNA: TGTGCCAGCAGCAGGGCTCCTAAAGAGACCCAGTACTTC.